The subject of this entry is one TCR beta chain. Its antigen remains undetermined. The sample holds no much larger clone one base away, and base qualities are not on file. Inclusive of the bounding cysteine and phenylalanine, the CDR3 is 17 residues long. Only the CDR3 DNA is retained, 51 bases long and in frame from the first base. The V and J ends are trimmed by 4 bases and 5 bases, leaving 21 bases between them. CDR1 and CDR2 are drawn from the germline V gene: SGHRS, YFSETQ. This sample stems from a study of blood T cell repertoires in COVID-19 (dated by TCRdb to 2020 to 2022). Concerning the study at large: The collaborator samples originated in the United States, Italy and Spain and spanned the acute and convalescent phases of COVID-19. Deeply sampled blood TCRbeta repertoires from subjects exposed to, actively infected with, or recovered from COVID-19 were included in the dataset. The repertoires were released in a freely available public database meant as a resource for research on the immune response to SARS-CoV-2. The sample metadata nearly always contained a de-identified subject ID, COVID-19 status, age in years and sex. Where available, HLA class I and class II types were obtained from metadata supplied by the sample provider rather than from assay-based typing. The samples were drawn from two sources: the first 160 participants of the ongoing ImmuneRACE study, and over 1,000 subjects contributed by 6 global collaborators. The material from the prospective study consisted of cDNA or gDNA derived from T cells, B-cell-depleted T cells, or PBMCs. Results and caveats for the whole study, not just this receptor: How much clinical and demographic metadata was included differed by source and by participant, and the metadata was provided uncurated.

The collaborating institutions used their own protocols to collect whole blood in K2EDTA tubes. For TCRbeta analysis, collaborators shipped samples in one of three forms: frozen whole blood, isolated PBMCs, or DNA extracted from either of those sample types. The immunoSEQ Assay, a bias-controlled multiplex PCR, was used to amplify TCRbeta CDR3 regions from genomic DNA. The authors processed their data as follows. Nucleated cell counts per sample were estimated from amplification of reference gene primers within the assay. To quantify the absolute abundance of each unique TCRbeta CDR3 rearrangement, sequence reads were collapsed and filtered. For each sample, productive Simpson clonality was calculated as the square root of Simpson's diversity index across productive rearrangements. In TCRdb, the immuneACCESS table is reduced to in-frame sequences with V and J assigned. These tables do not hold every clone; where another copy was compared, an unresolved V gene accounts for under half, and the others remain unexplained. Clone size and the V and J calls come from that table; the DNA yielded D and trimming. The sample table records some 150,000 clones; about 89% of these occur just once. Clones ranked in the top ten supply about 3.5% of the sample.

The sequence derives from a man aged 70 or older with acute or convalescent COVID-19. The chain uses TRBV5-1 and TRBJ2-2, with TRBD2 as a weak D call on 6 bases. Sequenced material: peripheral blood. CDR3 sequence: CASSPPSGLRRTGELFF. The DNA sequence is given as TGCGCCAGCAGCCCCCCCAGCGGGCTCCGAAGAACCGGGGAGCTGTTTTTT.